A single T cell receptor beta chain is shown here with its context. Germline assignment: CDR1 SEHNR and CDR2 FQNEAQ (reference sequence). The CDR3 is made up of 12 amino acids. The V end was cut by 1 base, the J end by 6 bases, with 7 bases between. Collection of lesional scalp punch biopsies and peripheral blood was performed in alopecia areata patients. Sequencing relied on a cDNA template that was reverse transcribed from extracted RNA. The table came from immunoSEQ multiplex PCR; TCRdb's copy has only in-frame clones and leaves some out. The sample lists 11,000 or so clones; approximately 60% were seen once. The data originate from a study of CD8+ T cells in alopecia areata. About the research overall: Dosing spanned 6 to 18 months on tofacitinib, then 6 months off drug.

The sequence came from a human donor with alopecia areata. Input material: skin. The chain joins TRBV7-9 to TRBJ2-7; D remains ambiguous. The DNA of the CDR3 is TGTGCCAGCAGCTTAGAGTCTATCGAGCAGTACTTC. It codes for CASSLESIEQYF.